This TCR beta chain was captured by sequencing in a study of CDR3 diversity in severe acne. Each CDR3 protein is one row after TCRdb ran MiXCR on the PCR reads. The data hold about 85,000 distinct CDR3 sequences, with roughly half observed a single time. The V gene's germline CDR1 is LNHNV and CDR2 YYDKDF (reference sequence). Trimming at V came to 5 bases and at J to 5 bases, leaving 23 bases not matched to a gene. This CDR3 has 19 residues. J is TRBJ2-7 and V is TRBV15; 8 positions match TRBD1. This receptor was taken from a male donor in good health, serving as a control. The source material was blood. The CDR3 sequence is CATSATGNSGTGYLHEQYF. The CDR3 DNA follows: TGTGCCACCAGCGCGACCGGGAATTCCGGGACAGGATACCTTCACGAGCAGTACTTC. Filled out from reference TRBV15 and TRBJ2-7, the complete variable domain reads DAMVIQNPRYQVTQFGKPVTLSCSQTLNHNVMYWYQQKSSQAPKLLFHYYDKDFNNEADTPDNFQSRRPNTSFCFLDIRSPGLGDTAMYLCATSATGNSGTGYLHEQYFGPGTRLTVT.